The 25 T cell receptor beta chains presented below share a single source sample, sequenced in a study of blood T cell repertoires in COVID-19. Here immunoSEQ multiplex PCR was the method, and the copy in TCRdb shows in-frame clones only, minus some. The repertoire holds around 46,000 clones, with under 85% as singletons. The sample consisted of peripheral blood. The receptors stem from a human donor in a cohort sampled during active COVID-19.

V is TRBV18 and J is TRBJ1-1; no firm D call. The CDR3 loop spans 14 amino acids. Trimming shortened V by 2 bases and J by 3 bases, and 10 bases separated the two germline ends. Germline V lookup: CDR1 KGHSH, CDR2 LQKENI. The CDR3 here is CASSPGRGYTEAFF. The DNA of the CDR3 is TGTGCCAGCTCACCAGGCCGGGGTTACACTGAAGCTTTCTTT.

The V call is TRBV27, the J call TRBJ1-5, with 7 positions matching TRBD1. The V and J ends lost 6 bases and 4 bases, in that order; junction bases with no gene match: 9. Germline V gene sequence: CDR1 MNHEY, CDR2 SMNVEV (reference sequence). The CDR3 is 15 residues long. The CDR3: CASSRDSMGNQPQHF. CDR3 nucleotides: TGTGCCAGCAGCCGGGACAGTATGGGGAATCAGCCCCAGCATTTT.

This clone was picked up one time. The chain links TRBV18 to TRBJ2-7, with D possibly being TRBD1 (6 bases). Germline CDR1 and CDR2: KGHSH and LQKENI. Trimming left V 3 bases short and J 5 bases short, with 11 bases between. The CDR3 runs 13 residues. The CDR3 bases are TGTGCCAGCTCACCCCGGACAGACCACGAGCAGTACTTC. Translation gives CASSPRTDHEQYF.

The chain joins TRBV2 to TRBJ1-4, with D possibly matching TRBD1 (5 bases). Germline V gene data show CDR1 as SNHLY and CDR2 as FYNNEI. The CDR3 sequence is 14 residues long. Trimming stripped 4 bases from V and 5 bases from J, with 11 bases between. CDR3 loop: CASSGYRTNEKLFF. Here the CDR3 DNA reads TGTGCCAGCAGTGGGTACAGGACAAATGAAAAACTGTTTTTT.

As to this clone: An end of the junction does not agree with germline; a read error may underlie this. The CDR3 protein is CATSGTTGTGVLRF. CDR3 in DNA: TGTGCCACCAGCGGAACCACCGGGACAGGTGTTCTAAGGTTT. This chain joins TRBV15 and TRBJ1-1, with 8 bases that match TRBD1. The CDR3 totals 14 residues. The V gene's germline CDR1 is LNHNV and CDR2 YYDKDF (reference sequence).

V gene TRBV18 combines with J gene TRBJ2-4, with a weak D call TRBD1 (6 bases). CDR1 is KGHSH, CDR2 LQKENI, per germline. The CDR3 loop spans 15 amino acids. V lost 6 bases and J lost 0, with 12 bases in between. This CDR3 reads CASSETGVAKNIQYF. The DNA for the CDR3 is TGTGCCAGCTCGGAGACAGGAGTAGCCAAAAACATTCAGTACTTC.

This chain uses TRBV27 with TRBJ1-5; D not certain. The CDR3 loop spans 13 amino acids. Germline assignment: CDR1 MNHEY and CDR2 SMNVEV (reference sequence). Trimming took 5 bases from V and 3 from J, leaving 8 bases between them. This CDR3 is CASSPRLNQPQHF. The CDR3 DNA follows: TGTGCCAGCAGTCCCAGACTCAATCAGCCCCAGCATTTT.

CDR3 coding DNA: TGTGCCAGCAGGTACACCCAGGGGGCGCGGACTGAAGCTTTCTTT. As protein: CASRYTQGARTEAFF. The rearrangement joins TRBV7-3 to TRBJ1-1; TRBD1 matches 8 bases. The V and J ends lost 6 bases and 5 bases, in that order; junction bases with no gene match: 11. The V gene's germline CDR1 is SGHTA and CDR2 FQGTGA. This CDR3 contains 15 residues.

V usage is TRBV6-5 and J usage is TRBJ2-7; perhaps TRBD1 as D (6 bases). The CDR3 runs 15 residues. Germline assignment: CDR1 MNHEY and CDR2 SVGAGI. V was cut by 3 bases and J by 2 bases, with 14 bases left in between. DNA of the CDR3: TGTGCCAGCAGTTATAGCCGGGACACAGCCTACGAGCAGTACTTC. It specifies CASSYSRDTAYEQYF.

This clone was seen once. This chain joins TRBV6-6 and TRBJ1-3; 7 nucleotides align to TRBD1. The CDR3 extends over 16 amino acids. Germline loops: CDR1 MNHNY, CDR2 SVGAGI (reference sequence). J gave up 2 bases and V 2 bases, and 6 bases lay outside the gene matches. CDR3 in DNA: TGTGCCAGCAGTTACCCAAGGGGGCTGGCTGGAAACACCATATATTTT. This codes for CASSYPRGLAGNTIYF.

There are a few counts of this clone. This sequence joins TRBV5-3 and TRBJ1-4, with 8 nucleotides matching TRBD1. TRBV5-3 is reported as an ORF; its role is uncertain. The CDR3 is made up of 15 amino acids. The V gene end was trimmed by 8 bases and the J gene end by 6 bases; junction bases not matched to a gene: 12. The CDR3 DNA sequence: TGTGCCAGGGGGTTGGGGGCACAGGGGGATGAAAAACTGTTTTTT. It is translated as CARGLGAQGDEKLFF.

This chain links TRBV6-2 or TRBV6-3 with TRBJ2-1; TRBD1 agrees at 7 bases. The CDR3 runs to 14 residues. V gave up 2 bases and J gave up 9 bases; unmatched junction bases: 7. Per germline, CDR1 MNHEY and CDR2 SVGEGT. CDR3 DNA sequence: TGTGCCAGCAGTTACCTTGGACAGGCTCCTGAGCAGTTCTTC. It encodes CASSYLGQAPEQFF.

This chain links TRBV18 with TRBJ1-2, with TRBD1 identical over 8 bases. The V and J ends lost 1 base and 7 bases, in that order; junction bases with no gene match: 5. The V gene's germline CDR1 is KGHSH and CDR2 LQKENI. CDR3 length equals 14 residues. CDR3 protein: CASSPRGQGGGYTF. The DNA for the CDR3 is TGTGCCAGCTCACCACGTGGACAGGGAGGTGGCTACACCTTC. Full variable domain (missing parts from reference TRBV18 and TRBJ1-2): NAGVMQNPRHLVRRRGQEARLRCSPMKGHSHVYWYRQLPEEGLKFMVYLQKENIIDESGMPKERFSAEFPKEGPSILRIQQVVRGDSAAYFCASSPRGQGGGYTFGSGTRLTVV.

This clone came up a few times. This chain joins TRBV2 and TRBJ1-5; possibly TRBD1 for D (6 bases). Trimming left V 5 bases short and J 7 bases short, with 18 bases between. This CDR3 is 15 amino acids long. Germline CDR1 SNHLY, CDR2 FYNNEI. The CDR3 DNA reads as TGTGCCAGCAGTCCGATCGGGGGGCTGGACCAGCCCCAGCATTTT. Translation: CASSPIGGLDQPQHF. The whole variable domain, remainder taken from reference TRBV2 and TRBJ1-5, is EPEVTQTPSHQVTQMGQEVILRCVPISNHLYFYWYRQILGQKVEFLVSFYNNEISEKSEIFDDQFSVERPDGSNFTLKIRSTKLEDSAMYFCASSPIGGLDQPQHFGDGTRLSIL.

CDR3 in DNA: TGTGCCAGCAGCCAAGATGTTGCAGGGAGGGATGGCTACACCTTC. It codes for CASSQDVAGRDGYTF. This rearrangement joins TRBV3-1 (or the pseudogene TRBV3-2) to TRBJ1-2; maybe TRBD1 (5 bases). V dropped 0 bases and J dropped 6 bases, with 14 bases sitting between them. CDR1 and CDR2 (germline): LGHDT, YNNKEL (reference sequence). The CDR3 contains 15 residues.

The chain recombines TRBV4-1 with TRBJ2-3; D unresolved. V was pared by 1 base and J by 4 bases, with 6 bases between. CDR3 size: 13 residues. Germline V gene lookup returns CDR1 MGHRA and CDR2 YSYEKL. The chain's CDR3 is CASSQVLADTQYF. In DNA form, the CDR3 reads TGCGCCAGCAGCCAAGTCCTAGCAGATACGCAGTATTTT.

The rearrangement links TRBV7-4 to TRBJ1-1, with 7 positions matching TRBD1. The CDR3 runs to 17 residues. Germline V gene data show CDR1 as SGHVT and CDR2 as SQSDAQ. The J segment lost 0 bases and the V segment lost 7 bases, leaving 14 bases of the junction unmatched. CDR3 sequence reads: CASTSTVGQSMNTEAFF. Written as DNA, the CDR3 is TGTGCCAGCACCTCCACCGTGGGACAGAGCATGAACACTGAAGCTTTCTTT.

The genes are TRBV27 and TRBJ1-5; a possible D gene is TRBD1 (6 bases). From germline, CDR1 is MNHEY and CDR2 SMNVEV (reference sequence). Trimming took off 5 bases at V and 0 bases at J, with 11 bases between the two ends. The CDR3 contains 15 residues. In DNA, the CDR3 is TGTGCCAGCAGTCAGGGGTCATATAGCAATCAGCCCCAGCATTTT. This gives the protein CASSQGSYSNQPQHF.

The rearrangement uses TRBV28 and TRBJ1-1; D gene uncertain. Trimming removed 8 bases at V and 1 base at J, with 14 bases between. The germline V gene encodes CDR1 MDHEN and CDR2 SYDVKM. The CDR3 extends over 14 amino acids. In DNA form, the CDR3 reads TGTGCCAGCCATGAACCGAGTTGGAACACTGAAGCTTTCTTT. Translated: CASHEPSWNTEAFF. Drawing the rest from reference TRBV28 and TRBJ1-1, the complete variable domain is DVKVTQSSRYLVKRTGEKVFLECVQDMDHENMFWYRQDPGLGLRLIYFSYDVKMKEKGDIPEGYSVSREKKERFSLILESASTNQTSMYLCASHEPSWNTEAFFGQGTRLTVV.

The V gene is TRBV2, the J gene TRBJ2-1; D may be TRBD2 (5 bases). Germline-derived CDR1 and CDR2 are SNHLY and FYNNEI. Trimming removed 4 bases from V and 5 bases from J, with 18 bases in between. CDR3 size: 16 residues. CDR3 region: CASSVERLASNNEQFF. The DNA for the CDR3 is TGTGCCAGCAGTGTAGAGCGCCTAGCATCCAACAATGAGCAGTTCTTC.

The chain is built from TRBV19 and TRBJ1-2; tentatively, D is TRBD1 (5 bases). V lost 10 bases to trimming and J lost 0 bases, with 12 bases between them. CDR1 is LNHDA and CDR2 is SQIVND in the germline V gene (reference sequence). CDR3 length: 13 amino acids. Here the CDR3 reads CATMGQSNYGYTF. For the CDR3, the DNA is TGTGCCACCATGGGGCAATCTAACTATGGCTACACCTTC.

This clone rates as medium-sized. The chain joins TRBV4-1 to TRBJ2-7; possibly TRBD2 for D (5 bases). V lost 0 bases and J 5 bases, leaving 14 bases between the germline ends. Per germline, CDR1 MGHRA and CDR2 YSYEKL. The CDR3 is 15 amino acids. The CDR3 DNA is TGCGCCAGCAGCCAAGATCGGAGGTCGGACCACGAGCAGTACTTC. This translates into CASSQDRRSDHEQYF.

The chain combines TRBV4-1 with TRBJ2-7, with a possible D match to TRBD2 (6 bases). The V end was cut by 4 bases, the J end by 1 base, with 11 bases between. The CDR3 has 14 residues. CDR1 MGHRA and CDR2 YSYEKL come from the germline V gene. The CDR3 reads CASSPLAGSYEQYF. CDR3 DNA: TGCGCCAGCAGCCCCCTCGCGGGATCCTACGAGCAGTACTTC.

The V call is TRBV13, the J call TRBJ2-6, with TRBD1 identical over 9 bases. Germline lookup yields CDR1 PRHDT and CDR2 FYEKMQ (reference sequence). There are 18 residues in the CDR3. The J segment lost 1 base and the V segment lost 5 bases, leaving 9 bases of the junction unmatched. The CDR3 DNA reads TGTGCCAGCAGCCTCCTTTGGACAGGGGAATCTGGGGCCAACGTCCTGACTTTC. Translation gives CASSLLWTGESGANVLTF.

The genes are TRBV3-1 (or the pseudogene TRBV3-2) and TRBJ1-1, with 7 positions matching TRBD1. The CDR3 consists of 18 residues. V lost 4 bases to trimming and J lost 1 base; unmatched junction nucleotides: 15. From germline, CDR1 is LGHDT and CDR2 YNNKEL (reference sequence). The CDR3 here is CASSPDGGASGGNTEAFF. In nucleotides, the CDR3 is TGTGCCAGCAGCCCAGACGGGGGTGCCTCAGGGGGGAACACTGAAGCTTTCTTT.